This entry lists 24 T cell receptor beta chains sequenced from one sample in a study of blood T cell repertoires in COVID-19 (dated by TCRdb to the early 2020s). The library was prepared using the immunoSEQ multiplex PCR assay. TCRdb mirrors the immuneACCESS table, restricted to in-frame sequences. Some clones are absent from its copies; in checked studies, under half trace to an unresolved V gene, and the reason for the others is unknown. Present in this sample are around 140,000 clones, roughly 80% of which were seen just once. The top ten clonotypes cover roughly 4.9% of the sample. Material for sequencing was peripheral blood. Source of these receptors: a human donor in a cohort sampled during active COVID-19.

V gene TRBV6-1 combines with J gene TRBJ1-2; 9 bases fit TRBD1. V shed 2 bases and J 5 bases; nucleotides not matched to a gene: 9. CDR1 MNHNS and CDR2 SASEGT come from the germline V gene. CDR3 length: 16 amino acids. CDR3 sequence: CASSELGTGKTYGYTF. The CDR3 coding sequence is TGTGCCAGCAGTGAACTAGGGACAGGGAAGACTTATGGCTACACCTTC.

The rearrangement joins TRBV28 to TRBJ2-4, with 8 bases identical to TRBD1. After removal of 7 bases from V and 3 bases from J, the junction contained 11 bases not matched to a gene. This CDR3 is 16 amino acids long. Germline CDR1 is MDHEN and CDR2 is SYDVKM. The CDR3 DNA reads TGTGCCAGCAACCTAGGACAGGGAGGCTACAAAAACATTCAGTACTTC. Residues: CASNLGQGGYKNIQYF.

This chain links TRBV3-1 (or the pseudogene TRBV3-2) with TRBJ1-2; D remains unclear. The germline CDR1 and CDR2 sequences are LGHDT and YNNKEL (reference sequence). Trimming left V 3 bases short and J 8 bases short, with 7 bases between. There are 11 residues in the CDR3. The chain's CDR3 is CASSHRSGYTF. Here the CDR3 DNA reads TGTGCCAGCAGCCATCGGAGCGGCTACACCTTC.

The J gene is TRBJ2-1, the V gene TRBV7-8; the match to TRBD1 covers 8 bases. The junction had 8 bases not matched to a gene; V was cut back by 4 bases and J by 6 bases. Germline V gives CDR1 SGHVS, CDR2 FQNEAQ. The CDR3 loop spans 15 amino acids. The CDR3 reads CASSWSTGEFNEQFF. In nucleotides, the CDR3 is TGTGCCAGCAGCTGGTCGACAGGGGAATTCAATGAGCAGTTCTTC. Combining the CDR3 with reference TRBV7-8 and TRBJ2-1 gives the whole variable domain GAGVSQSPRYKVAKRGQDVALRCDPISGHVSLFWYQQALGQGPEFLTYFQNEAQLDKSGLPSDRFFAERPEGSVSTLKIQRTQQEDSAVYLCASSWSTGEFNEQFFGPGTRLTVL.

This CDR3 reads CASSLLVAGGSDTQYF. CDR3 nucleotides: TGTGCCAGCAGTTTATTGGTAGCGGGGGGCTCAGATACGCAGTATTTT. The chain has TRBV28 and TRBJ2-3, with TRBD2 matching 10 bases. V lost 1 base to trimming and J lost 4 bases; unmatched junction nucleotides: 5. Germline values: CDR1 MDHEN, CDR2 SYDVKM. The CDR3 length is 16 residues.

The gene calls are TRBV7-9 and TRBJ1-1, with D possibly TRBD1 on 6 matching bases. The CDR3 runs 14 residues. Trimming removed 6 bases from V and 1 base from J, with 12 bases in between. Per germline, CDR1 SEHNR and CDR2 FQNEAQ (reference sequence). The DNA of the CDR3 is TGTGCCAGCAGTTCTCAGGGGCCGAACACTGAAGCTTTCTTT. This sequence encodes CASSSQGPNTEAFF.

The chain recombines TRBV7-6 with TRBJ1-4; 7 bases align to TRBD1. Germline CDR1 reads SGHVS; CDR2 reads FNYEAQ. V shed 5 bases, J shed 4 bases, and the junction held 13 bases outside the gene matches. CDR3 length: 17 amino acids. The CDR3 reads CASSTTRPGQHNEKLFF. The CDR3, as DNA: TGTGCCAGCAGCACAACTCGCCCGGGACAGCATAATGAAAAACTGTTTTTT.

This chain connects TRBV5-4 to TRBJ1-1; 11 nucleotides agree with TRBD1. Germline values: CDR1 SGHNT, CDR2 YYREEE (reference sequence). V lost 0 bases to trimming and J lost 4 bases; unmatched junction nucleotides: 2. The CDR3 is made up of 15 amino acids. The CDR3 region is CASSLEGTGGTEAFF. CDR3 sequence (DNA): TGTGCCAGCAGCTTGGAAGGGACAGGGGGCACTGAAGCTTTCTTT.

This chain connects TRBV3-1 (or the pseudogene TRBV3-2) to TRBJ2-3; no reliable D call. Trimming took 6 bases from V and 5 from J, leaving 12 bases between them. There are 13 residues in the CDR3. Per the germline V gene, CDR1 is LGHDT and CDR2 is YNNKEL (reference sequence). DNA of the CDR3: TGTGCCAGCAGTCTCTTAGTTGGAGATACGCAGTATTTT. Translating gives CASSLLVGDTQYF.

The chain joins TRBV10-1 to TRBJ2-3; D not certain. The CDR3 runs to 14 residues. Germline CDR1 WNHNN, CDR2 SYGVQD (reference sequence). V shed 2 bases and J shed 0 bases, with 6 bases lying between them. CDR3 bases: TGCGCCAGCAGTGAGCGTCCTAGCACAGATACGCAGTATTTT. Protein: CASSERPSTDTQYF.

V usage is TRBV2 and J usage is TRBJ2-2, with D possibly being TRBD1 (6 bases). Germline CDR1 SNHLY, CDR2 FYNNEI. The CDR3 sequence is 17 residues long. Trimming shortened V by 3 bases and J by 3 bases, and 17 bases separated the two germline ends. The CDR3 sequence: CASSDSPQDRHTGELFF. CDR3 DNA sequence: TGTGCCAGCAGTGATTCCCCACAGGACAGACACACCGGGGAGCTGTTTTTT. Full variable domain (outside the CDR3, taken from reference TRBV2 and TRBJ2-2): EPEVTQTPSHQVTQMGQEVILRCVPISNHLYFYWYRQILGQKVEFLVSFYNNEISEKSEIFDDQFSVERPDGSNFTLKIRSTKLEDSAMYFCASSDSPQDRHTGELFFGEGSRLTVL.

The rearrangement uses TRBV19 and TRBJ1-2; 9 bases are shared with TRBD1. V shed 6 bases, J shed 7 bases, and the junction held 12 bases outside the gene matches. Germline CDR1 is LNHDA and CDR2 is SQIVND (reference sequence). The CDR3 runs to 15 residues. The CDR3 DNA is TGTGCCAGTAGGGTAACCAGGACAGGGGATTCTGGCTACACCTTC. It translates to CASRVTRTGDSGYTF.

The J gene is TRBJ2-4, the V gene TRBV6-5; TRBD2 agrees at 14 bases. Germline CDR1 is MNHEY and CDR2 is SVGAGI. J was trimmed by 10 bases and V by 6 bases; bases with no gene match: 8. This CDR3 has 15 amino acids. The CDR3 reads CASRPPGLAGGIQYF. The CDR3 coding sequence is TGTGCCAGCAGACCCCCCGGACTAGCGGGAGGTATTCAGTACTTC.

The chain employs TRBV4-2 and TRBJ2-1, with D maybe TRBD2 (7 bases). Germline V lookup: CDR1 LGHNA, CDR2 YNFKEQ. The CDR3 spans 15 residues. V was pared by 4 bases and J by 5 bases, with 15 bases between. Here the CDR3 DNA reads TGTGCCAGCAGCCCTTGGGGGGGGCCCGACAATGAGCAGTTCTTC. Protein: CASSPWGGPDNEQFF.

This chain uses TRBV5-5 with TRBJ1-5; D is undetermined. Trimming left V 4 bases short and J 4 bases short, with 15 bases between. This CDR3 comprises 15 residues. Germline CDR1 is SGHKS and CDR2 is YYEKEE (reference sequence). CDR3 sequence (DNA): TGTGCCAGCAGCACCCACCATCGGGGTAATCAGCCCCAGCATTTT. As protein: CASSTHHRGNQPQHF.

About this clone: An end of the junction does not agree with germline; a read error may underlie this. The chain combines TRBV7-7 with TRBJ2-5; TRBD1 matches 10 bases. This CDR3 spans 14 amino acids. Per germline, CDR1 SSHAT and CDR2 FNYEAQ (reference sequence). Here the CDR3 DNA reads TGTGCTAGCAGAGCCGGGACAGGGGAAGAGACCCAGTACTTC. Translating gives CASRAGTGEETQYF.

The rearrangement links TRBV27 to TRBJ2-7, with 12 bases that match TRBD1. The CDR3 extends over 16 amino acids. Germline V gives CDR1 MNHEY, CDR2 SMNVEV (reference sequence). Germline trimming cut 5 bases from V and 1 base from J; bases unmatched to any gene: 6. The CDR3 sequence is CASSSPGQGASYEQYF. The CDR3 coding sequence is TGTGCCAGCAGTAGCCCGGGACAGGGGGCATCCTACGAGCAGTACTTC.

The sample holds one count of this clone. CDR3 bases: TGTGCCAGCAGTGAGCAGGGGCACCCCAATGAAAAACTGTTTTTT. It yields the protein CASSEQGHPNEKLFF. This sequence joins TRBV2 and TRBJ1-4; a weak D match, TRBD1 (6 bases). Per germline, CDR1 SNHLY and CDR2 FYNNEI. CDR3 size: 15 residues. The ends were cut back, 3 bases at V and 5 bases at J, with 13 bases in the middle.

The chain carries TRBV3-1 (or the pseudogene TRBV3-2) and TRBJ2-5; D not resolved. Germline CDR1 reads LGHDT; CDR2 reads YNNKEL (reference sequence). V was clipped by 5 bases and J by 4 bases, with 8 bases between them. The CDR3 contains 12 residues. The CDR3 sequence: CASSDLGETQYF. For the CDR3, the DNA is TGTGCCAGCAGCGACCTAGGAGAGACCCAGTACTTC.

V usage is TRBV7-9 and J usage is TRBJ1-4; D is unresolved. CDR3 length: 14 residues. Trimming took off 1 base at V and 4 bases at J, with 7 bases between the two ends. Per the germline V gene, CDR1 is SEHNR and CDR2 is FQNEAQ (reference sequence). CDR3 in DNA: TGTGCCAGCAGCTTAGTTGAACTTAATGAAAAACTGTTTTTT. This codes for CASSLVELNEKLFF.

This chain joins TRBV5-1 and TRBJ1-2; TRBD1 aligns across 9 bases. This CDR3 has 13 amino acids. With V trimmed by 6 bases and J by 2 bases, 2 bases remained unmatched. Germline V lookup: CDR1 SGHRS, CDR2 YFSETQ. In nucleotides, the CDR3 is TGCGCCAGCACTGACAGGGGGAACTATGGCTACACCTTC. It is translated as CASTDRGNYGYTF.

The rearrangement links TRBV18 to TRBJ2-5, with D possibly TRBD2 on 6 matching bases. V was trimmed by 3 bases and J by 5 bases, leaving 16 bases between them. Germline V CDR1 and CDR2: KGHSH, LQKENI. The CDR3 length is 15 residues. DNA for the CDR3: TGTGCCAGCTCACCCCGTGGGGGGAGCGCGGAGACCCAGTACTTC. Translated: CASSPRGGSAETQYF. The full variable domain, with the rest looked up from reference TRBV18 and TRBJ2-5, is NAGVMQNPRHLVRRRGQEARLRCSPMKGHSHVYWYRQLPEEGLKFMVYLQKENIIDESGMPKERFSAEFPKEGPSILRIQQVVRGDSAAYFCASSPRGGSAETQYFGPGTRLLVL.

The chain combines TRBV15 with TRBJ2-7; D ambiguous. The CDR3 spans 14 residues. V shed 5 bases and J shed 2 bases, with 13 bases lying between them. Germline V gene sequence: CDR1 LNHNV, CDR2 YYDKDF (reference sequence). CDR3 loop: CATSEQLTAYEQYF. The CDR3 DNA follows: TGTGCCACCAGCGAACAACTGACTGCCTACGAGCAGTACTTC.

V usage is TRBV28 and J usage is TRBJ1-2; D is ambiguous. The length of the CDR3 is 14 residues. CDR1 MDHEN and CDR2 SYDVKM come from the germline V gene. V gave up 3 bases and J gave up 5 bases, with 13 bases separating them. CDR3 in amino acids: CASSLATYRYGYTF. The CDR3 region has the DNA TGTGCCAGCAGTTTGGCGACTTACCGGTATGGCTACACCTTC.